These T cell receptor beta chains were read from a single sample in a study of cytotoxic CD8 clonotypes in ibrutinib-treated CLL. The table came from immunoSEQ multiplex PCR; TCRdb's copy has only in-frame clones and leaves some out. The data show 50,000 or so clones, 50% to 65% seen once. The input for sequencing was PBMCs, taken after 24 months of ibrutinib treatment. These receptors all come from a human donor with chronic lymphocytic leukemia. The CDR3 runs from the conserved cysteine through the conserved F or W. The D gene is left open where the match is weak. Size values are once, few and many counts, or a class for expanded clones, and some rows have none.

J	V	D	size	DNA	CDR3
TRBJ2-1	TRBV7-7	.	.	TGTGCCAGCAGCCCCCGACTATCTTGGGATGAGCAGTTCTTC	CASSPRLSWDEQFF
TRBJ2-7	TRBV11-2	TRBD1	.	TGTGCCAGCAGACCCCCGGGACAGGGTATCTACGAGCAGTACTTC	CASRPPGQGIYEQYF
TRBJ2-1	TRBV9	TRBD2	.	TGTGCCAGCAGCGCCCTAATCGGGGGGGTGTGGAATGAGCAGTTCTTC	CASSALIGGVWNEQFF
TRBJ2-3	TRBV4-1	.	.	TGCGCCAGCAGCCCGGCAGGAGGGCCGGGAGATACGCAGTATTTT	CASSPAGGPGDTQYF
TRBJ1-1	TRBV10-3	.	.	TGTGCCATCAGTCCCCACGGCGGAGCTACCACGAACACTGAAGCTTTCTTT	CAISPHGGATTNTEAFF
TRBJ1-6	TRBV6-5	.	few	TGTGCCAGCAGTTACGAGGGACTCAATTCACCCCTCCACTTT	CASSYEGLNSPLHF
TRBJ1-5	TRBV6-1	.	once	TGTGCCAGCATTGGGAGGGGGAAGTGGCCCCAGCATTTT	CASIGRGKWPQHF
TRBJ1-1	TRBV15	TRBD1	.	TGTGCCACCAGCAGGGACAGGGGGAGGAACACTGAAGCTTTCTTT	CATSRDRGRNTEAFF
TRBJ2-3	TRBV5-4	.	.	TGTGCCAGCAGCTTGGCCGGGGGATCAGATACGCAGTATTTT	CASSLAGGSDTQYF
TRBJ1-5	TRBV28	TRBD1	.	TGTGCCAGCCGGAACCCCGGGACAGGTTGGAAGCCCCAGCATTTT	CASRNPGTGWKPQHF
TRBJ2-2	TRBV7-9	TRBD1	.	TGTGCACAGGCAGGACAGGAGAACACCGGGGAGCTGTTTTTT	CAQAGQENTGELFF
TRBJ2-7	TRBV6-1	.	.	TGTGCCAGCAGTGAAATAGCGGACGGAACCTACGAGCAGTACTTC	CASSEIADGTYEQYF
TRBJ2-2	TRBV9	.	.	TGTGCCAGCAGCGTATGGCAGGACCACCGGGAGCTGTTTTTT	CASSVWQDHRELFF